This entry lists 28 T cell receptor beta chains sequenced from one sample in a study of technical replicates of blood from a handful of donors. Using immunoSEQ multiplex PCR, the repertoire was profiled, and TCRdb retains in-frame clones only, with some absent. Counted here are over 80,000 clones, around 96% occurring once; the ten biggest clones make up less than 0.45%. The material sequenced was T cells isolated from PBMCs. Receptors originate from a human donor in good health.

This chain uses TRBV5-4 with TRBJ1-2; D is perhaps TRBD1 (6 bases). There are 14 residues in the CDR3. The germline V gene has CDR1 SGHNT and CDR2 YYREEE (reference sequence). V was pared by 3 bases and J by 2 bases, with 11 bases between. This chain's CDR3 is CASSSDSRNYGYTF. The DNA of the CDR3 is TGTGCCAGCAGCTCGGACAGTCGGAACTATGGCTACACCTTC.

V is TRBV7-2 and J is TRBJ1-2; possible D gene TRBD1, 5 bases. Trimming pared 3 bases from V and 0 bases from J, leaving 14 bases between. CDR3 length equals 16 residues. The V gene's germline CDR1 is SGHTA and CDR2 FQGNSA. CDR3 sequence: CASSFATVPPNYGYTF. Here the CDR3 DNA reads TGTGCCAGCAGCTTCGCGACAGTACCACCTAACTATGGCTACACCTTC.

This rearrangement joins TRBV29-1 to TRBJ1-1; D gene ambiguous. The V end was cut by 7 bases, the J end by 6 bases, with 15 bases between. CDR3 length: 12 residues. From germline, CDR1 is SQVTM and CDR2 ANQGSEA. DNA of the CDR3: TGCAGCGCTACTGTAATTGTCGCTGAAGCTTTCTTT. Its protein is CSATVIVAEAFF.

This clone was observed once. The rearrangement links TRBV2 to TRBJ2-5; perhaps TRBD2 as D (5 bases). CDR3 length: 16 amino acids. Germline V lookup: CDR1 SNHLY, CDR2 FYNNEI. Deletions cut 4 bases from V and 5 bases from J, with 20 bases between. For the CDR3, the DNA is TGTGCCAGCAGTGTCCCCCCCAACACGGAGGATGAGACCCAGTACTTC. Its protein product is CASSVPPNTEDETQYF. Combining the CDR3 with reference TRBV2 and TRBJ2-5 gives the whole variable domain EPEVTQTPSHQVTQMGQEVILRCVPISNHLYFYWYRQILGQKVEFLVSFYNNEISEKSEIFDDQFSVERPDGSNFTLKIRSTKLEDSAMYFCASSVPPNTEDETQYFGPGTRLLVL.

The chain is built from TRBV7-9 and TRBJ2-3; TRBD2 agrees at 9 bases. The length of the CDR3 is 16 residues. Germline CDR1 is SEHNR and CDR2 is FQNEAQ (reference sequence). Trimming removed 8 bases from V and 3 bases from J; junction bases left unmatched: 12. CDR3 sequence: CASGSLGREGTDTQYF. The DNA for the CDR3 is TGTGCCAGCGGTTCGTTGGGGCGGGAGGGGACAGATACGCAGTATTTT.

This clone was recorded only once. The gene calls are TRBV19 and TRBJ2-5, with a weak D call TRBD2 (7 bases). V lost 4 bases and J 4 bases, leaving 19 bases between the germline ends. The CDR3 is made up of 16 amino acids. Germline values: CDR1 LNHDA, CDR2 SQIVND (reference sequence). CDR3 nucleotide sequence: TGTGCCAGTAGTAAGGCCCTGGGGGCTAGCGGAGAGACCCAGTACTTC. Translated: CASSKALGASGETQYF.

This clone is a singleton in its sample. The chain employs TRBV7-8 and TRBJ1-5; no reliable D call. The CDR3 consists of 16 residues. Germline lookup yields CDR1 SGHVS and CDR2 FQNEAQ. Trimming cost V 1 base and J 9 bases, with 19 bases left between them. The CDR3 coding sequence is TGTGCCAGCAGCTTAGTAGGTTTGGCGGTTGATAGGCCCCAGCATTTT. Translating gives CASSLVGLAVDRPQHF.

The V call is TRBV6-4, the J call TRBJ2-1, with a tentative D call TRBD1 (6 bases). Germline assignment: CDR1 MRHNA and CDR2 SNTAGT. The CDR3 is made up of 13 amino acids. Trimming removed 2 bases from V and 5 bases from J, with 7 bases in between. The CDR3 spells CASSDRDNNEQFF. The CDR3 DNA follows: TGTGCCAGCAGTGACCGGGACAACAATGAGCAGTTCTTC.

This clone has a handful of counts. The rearrangement uses TRBV29-1 and TRBJ1-1; D possibly corresponds to TRBD1 (5 bases). V gave up 4 bases and J gave up 6 bases, with 6 bases separating them. This CDR3 has 10 amino acids. Germline V CDR1 and CDR2: SQVTM, ANQGSEA. The CDR3 here is CSVGGSEAFF. The CDR3 region has the DNA TGCAGCGTTGGGGGCTCTGAAGCTTTCTTT. Variable domain in full (rest from reference TRBV29-1 and TRBJ1-1): SAVISQKPSRDICQRGTSLTIQCQVDSQVTMMFWYRQQPGQSLTLIATANQGSEATYESGFVIDKFPISRPNLTFSTLTVSNMSPEDSSIYLCSVGGSEAFFGQGTRLTVV.

The chain recombines TRBV5-6 with TRBJ2-7; the D is unclear. The V gene's germline CDR1 is SGHDT and CDR2 YYEEEE. V was shortened by 2 bases and J by 3 bases, with 6 bases between the two germline ends. CDR3 length equals 12 residues. The CDR3 sequence: CASSFEDYEQYF. The CDR3 nucleotides are TGTGCCAGCAGCTTTGAGGACTACGAGCAGTACTTC.

This chain connects TRBV15 to TRBJ1-5; the match to TRBD1 covers 8 bases. The CDR3 length is 15 residues. The V gene's germline CDR1 is LNHNV and CDR2 YYDKDF (reference sequence). V shed 5 bases, J shed 1 base, and the junction held 4 bases outside the gene matches. The CDR3: CATSAHRGSNQPQHF. In DNA form, the CDR3 reads TGTGCCACCAGCGCCCACAGGGGGAGCAATCAGCCCCAGCATTTT.

This rearrangement joins TRBV29-1 to TRBJ2-1; 9 bases are shared with TRBD2. CDR1 SQVTM and CDR2 ANQGSEA come from the germline V gene. V shed 0 bases and J 3 bases; nucleotides not matched to a gene: 9. The CDR3 runs 17 residues. This CDR3 reads CSVEDGLAGIVYNEQFF. In DNA, the CDR3 is TGCAGCGTTGAAGATGGCCTAGCGGGAATCGTCTACAATGAGCAGTTCTTC.

This sequence joins TRBV4-3 and TRBJ2-5, with 7 positions matching TRBD1. CDR3 length equals 15 residues. Germline CDR1 LGHNA, CDR2 YSLEER. The J segment lost 5 bases and the V segment lost 0 bases, leaving 6 bases of the junction unmatched. The CDR3 DNA follows: TGCGCCAGCAGCCAAGATCAGAGAGGGGGCGAGACCCAGTACTTC. This sequence encodes CASSQDQRGGETQYF.

This clone was counted once. The chain carries TRBV5-1 and TRBJ2-1; a possible D gene is TRBD2 (6 bases). The V gene's germline CDR1 is SGHRS and CDR2 YFSETQ. The CDR3 spans 14 residues. V was cut by 4 bases and J by 10 bases, with 18 bases left in between. The CDR3 nucleotides read TGCGCCAGCAGCCCCTCCCGGGACTCCAAAGAGCAGTTCTTC. Its translation is CASSPSRDSKEQFF.

This clone showed up just once. V and J are TRBV28 and TRBJ2-7; tentatively, D is TRBD1 (5 bases). The CDR3 is made up of 14 amino acids. Trimming cost V 3 bases and J 0 bases, with 9 bases left between them. CDR1 and CDR2 from the germline V gene are MDHEN and SYDVKM. CDR3 loop: CASSFVTDSYEQYF. The CDR3 DNA is TGTGCCAGCAGTTTCGTGACAGACTCCTACGAGCAGTACTTC.

The chain links TRBV5-5 to TRBJ2-1, with D unclear. The CDR3 runs 13 residues. In germline, CDR1 is SGHKS, CDR2 YYEKEE (reference sequence). V lost 2 bases and J 8 bases, leaving 11 bases between the germline ends. The DNA of the CDR3 is TGTGCCAGCAGCTTCCGCCTTACTCATGAGCAGTTCTTC. Translated: CASSFRLTHEQFF.

This clone was found once. The chain employs TRBV15 and TRBJ1-5, with D perhaps TRBD1 (6 bases). There are 17 residues in the CDR3. Trimming removed 0 bases at V and 2 bases at J, with 14 bases between. Looked up from germline, CDR1 is LNHNV and CDR2 is YYDKDF (reference sequence). The CDR3 DNA reads as TGTGCCACCAGCAGAGAACAGGGCTTGGGGCGCAATCAGCCCCAGCATTTT. Translating gives CATSREQGLGRNQPQHF.

CDR3 sequence reads: CASSLELAGTEQFF. The CDR3, as DNA: TGCGCCAGCAGCTTGGAGCTAGCGGGGACGGAGCAGTTCTTC. The chain joins TRBV5-1 to TRBJ2-1; 9 bases fit TRBD2. The CDR3 is made up of 14 amino acids. Germline assignment: CDR1 SGHRS and CDR2 YFSETQ. Trimming removed 0 bases from V and 10 bases from J; junction bases left unmatched: 5.

The chain has TRBV30 and TRBJ1-2, with a tentative D call TRBD1 (6 bases). The CDR3 has 14 amino acids. Germline loops: CDR1 GTSNPN, CDR2 SVGIG (reference sequence). The germline V and J ends were trimmed by 4 bases and 7 bases, with 19 bases remaining between them. CDR3 sequence reads: CAWMSQGISSGYTF. CDR3 DNA: TGTGCCTGGATGTCGCAGGGGATTTCTAGTGGCTACACCTTC.

A single count supports this clone. The gene calls are TRBV29-1 and TRBJ1-5, with unresolved D. This CDR3 has 13 amino acids. The germline V and J ends were trimmed by 6 bases and 4 bases, with 13 bases remaining between them. CDR1 and CDR2 from the germline V gene are SQVTM and ANQGSEA. DNA of the CDR3: TGCAGCGTCCGGCCGACTGTGAATCAGCCCCAGCATTTT. Translated: CSVRPTVNQPQHF.

The chain recombines TRBV19 with TRBJ1-3; D unresolved. Germline lookup yields CDR1 LNHDA and CDR2 SQIVND (reference sequence). The CDR3 covers 14 residues. Between the trimmed V and J ends, which lost 9 bases and 4 bases, there was a span of 16 bases. The CDR3 spells CASTKGSGGNTIYF. CDR3 nucleotide sequence: TGTGCCAGCACAAAGGGATCGGGGGGAAACACCATATATTTT. Full variable domain (missing parts from reference TRBV19 and TRBJ1-3): DGGITQSPKYLFRKEGQNVTLSCEQNLNHDAMYWYRQDPGQGLRLIYYSQIVNDFQKGDIAEGYSVSREKKESFPLTVTSAQKNPTAFYLCASTKGSGGNTIYFGEGSWLTVV.

The chain couples TRBV2 to TRBJ2-1, with D uncertain. Germline CDR1 SNHLY, CDR2 FYNNEI. This CDR3 is built from 14 residues. Trimming cost V 1 base and J 7 bases, with 11 bases left between them. The CDR3: CASSEGYARNEQFF. CDR3 DNA: TGTGCCAGCAGTGAAGGGTACGCTAGAAATGAGCAGTTCTTC.

V gene TRBV7-2 combines with J gene TRBJ2-1; the match to TRBD2 covers 11 bases. The CDR3 sequence is 17 residues long. CDR1 SGHTA and CDR2 FQGNSA come from the germline V gene. V lost 0 bases, J lost 0 bases, and 1 base stayed unmatched. CDR3 DNA: TGTGCCAGCAGCTTAGCCACTAGCGGGAGCTCCTACAATGAGCAGTTCTTC. Translating gives CASSLATSGSSYNEQFF.

The V gene is TRBV5-1, the J gene TRBJ2-5; D might be TRBD1 (5 bases). Trimming shortened V by 7 bases and J by 4 bases, and 23 bases separated the two germline ends. The CDR3 has 16 residues. Germline V gives CDR1 SGHRS, CDR2 YFSETQ. The CDR3 region is CASARGMAGNIETQYF. The CDR3 DNA reads as TGCGCCAGCGCTCGTGGTATGGCAGGGAATATAGAGACCCAGTACTTC.

The chain recombines TRBV29-1 with TRBJ2-7; 11 nucleotides line up with TRBD2. CDR1 and CDR2 (germline): SQVTM, ANQGSEA. V shed 4 bases and J 4 bases; nucleotides not matched to a gene: 6. The CDR3 runs 14 residues. The CDR3 sequence is CSVVGASGRYEQYF. In nucleotides, the CDR3 is TGCAGCGTTGTGGGCGCTAGCGGGAGGTACGAGCAGTACTTC.

This chain connects TRBV5-1 to TRBJ2-1, with D possibly TRBD2 on 5 matching bases. V lost 1 base, J lost 1 base, and 9 bases lay in between. CDR1 is SGHRS, CDR2 YFSETQ, per germline. CDR3 size: 15 residues. CDR3: CASSLFGESYNEQFF. CDR3 coding DNA: TGCGCCAGCAGCTTGTTCGGGGAATCCTACAATGAGCAGTTCTTC.

The rearrangement joins TRBV7-2 to TRBJ1-1; D uncertain. This CDR3 is 12 amino acids long. V lost 2 bases and J lost 6, with 7 bases in between. Germline V gene sequence: CDR1 SGHTA, CDR2 FQGNSA. The CDR3 spells CASSLWPAEAFF. CDR3 DNA sequence: TGTGCCAGCAGCTTATGGCCTGCTGAAGCTTTCTTT.

The chain has TRBV6-1 and TRBJ1-4, with 9 nucleotides matching TRBD1. The CDR3 is 13 amino acids. Germline V gives CDR1 MNHNS, CDR2 SASEGT. Trimming cost V 6 bases and J 8 bases; bases outside gene matches: 4. This chain's CDR3 is CASSAGTGEKLFF. For the CDR3, the DNA is TGTGCCAGCAGCGCCGGGACAGGGGAAAAACTGTTTTTT.